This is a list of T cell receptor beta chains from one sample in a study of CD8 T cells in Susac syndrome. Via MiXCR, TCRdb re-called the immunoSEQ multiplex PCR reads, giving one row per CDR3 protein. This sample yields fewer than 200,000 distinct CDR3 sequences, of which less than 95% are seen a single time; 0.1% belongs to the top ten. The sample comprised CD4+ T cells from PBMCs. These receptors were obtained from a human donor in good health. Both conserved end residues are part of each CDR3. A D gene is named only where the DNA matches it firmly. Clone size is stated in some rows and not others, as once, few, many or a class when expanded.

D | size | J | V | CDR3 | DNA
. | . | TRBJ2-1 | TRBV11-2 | CASSTTVGAYNEQFF | TGTGCCAGCAGCACGACTGTAGGAGCCTACAATGAGCAGTTCTTC
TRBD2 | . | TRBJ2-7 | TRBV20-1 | CSARDQREGPYEQYF | TGCAGTGCTAGAGATCAGCGGGAGGGCCCCTACGAGCAGTACTTC
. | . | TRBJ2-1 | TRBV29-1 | CSVGRVAGNEQFF | TGCAGCGTTGGCAGGGTTGCTGGAAATGAGCAGTTCTTC
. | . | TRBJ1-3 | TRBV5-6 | CASSSVGQRFGNTIYF | TGTGCCAGCAGTTCGGTGGGGCAGCGCTTCGGTAACACCATATATTTT
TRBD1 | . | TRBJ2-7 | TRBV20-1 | CSPSGDRGYEQYF | TGCTCCCCAAGTGGGGACAGGGGATACGAGCAGTACTTC
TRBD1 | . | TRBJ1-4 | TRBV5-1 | CASSLIGTGLEKLFF | TGCGCCAGCAGCTTGATTGGGACAGGGCTCGAAAAACTGTTTTTT
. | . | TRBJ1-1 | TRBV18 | CASSTSDRYTEAFF | TGTGCCAGCTCAACATCGGACCGATACACTGAAGCTTTCTTT
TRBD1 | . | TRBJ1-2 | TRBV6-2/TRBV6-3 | CASSYPDRAGYTF | TGTGCCAGCAGTTACCCGGACAGGGCTGGCTACACCTTC
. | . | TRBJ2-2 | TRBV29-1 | CSVDPGRGVTGELFF | TGCAGCGTTGACCCCGGCCGGGGAGTCACCGGGGAGCTGTTTTTT
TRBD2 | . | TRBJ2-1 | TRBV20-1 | CSASLEAGGQFF | TGCAGTGCCAGCCTCGAAGCGGGAGGGCAGTTCTTC
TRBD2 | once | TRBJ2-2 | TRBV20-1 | CSALIAGRNTGELFF | TGCAGTGCCTTGATAGCGGGAAGGAACACCGGGGAGCTGTTTTTT
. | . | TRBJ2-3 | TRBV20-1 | CSVFIGADTQYF | TGCAGTGTTTTCATTGGAGCAGATACGCAGTATTTT
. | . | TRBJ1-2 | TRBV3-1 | CASSHSRGEYGYTF | TGTGCCAGCAGCCATAGCAGGGGAGAATATGGCTACACCTTC
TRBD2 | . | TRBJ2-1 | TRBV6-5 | CASSTGTTSDEQFF | TGTGCCAGCAGCACCGGGACTACAAGCGATGAGCAGTTCTTC
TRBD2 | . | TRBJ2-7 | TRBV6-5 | CASSAGTSFYEQYF | TGTGCCAGCAGTGCCGGGACTAGCTTTTACGAGCAGTACTTC
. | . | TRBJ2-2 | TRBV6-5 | CASTGNTGELFF | TGTGCCAGCACGGGGAACACCGGGGAGCTGTTTTTT
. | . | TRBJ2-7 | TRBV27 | CASSRVDGYEQYF | TGTGCCAGCAGTCGTGTGGATGGATACGAGCAGTACTTC
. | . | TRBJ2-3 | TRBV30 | CAWSVASPTDTQYF | TGTGCCTGGAGTGTGGCCAGTCCCACAGATACGCAGTATTTT
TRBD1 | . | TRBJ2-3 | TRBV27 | CASNPLGTGLDTQYF | TGTGCCAGCAACCCCCTTGGGACAGGGCTAGATACGCAGTATTTT
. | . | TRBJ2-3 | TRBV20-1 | CSARVRTDTQYF | TGCAGTGCTAGAGTCCGCACAGATACGCAGTATTTT
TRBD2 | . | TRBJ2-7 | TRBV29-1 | CSVEKAGVGEQYF | TGCAGCGTTGAAAAAGCGGGAGTAGGCGAGCAGTACTTC
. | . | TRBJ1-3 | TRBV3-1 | CASSQDPFGTIYF | TGTGCCAGCAGCCAAGATCCGTTTGGCACCATATATTTT
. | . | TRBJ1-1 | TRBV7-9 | CASRTAGNTEAFF | TGTGCCAGCAGGACCGCAGGGAACACTGAAGCTTTCTTT
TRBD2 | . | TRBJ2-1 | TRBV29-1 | CSVSRTSGTTSSYNEQFF | TGCAGCGTTTCAAGGACTAGCGGGACCACTAGCTCCTACAATGAGCAGTTCTTC
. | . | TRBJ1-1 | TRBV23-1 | CASSHEAGKNTEAFF | TGCGCCAGCAGTCATGAAGCCGGGAAGAACACTGAAGCTTTCTTT
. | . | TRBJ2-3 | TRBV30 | CAWSSNSWRPDTQYF | TGTGCCTGGAGCTCGAATAGCTGGAGGCCAGATACGCAGTATTTT
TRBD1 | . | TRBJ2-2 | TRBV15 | CATSRSYPRQGATGELFF | TGTGCCACCAGCAGATCATATCCCCGACAGGGGGCCACCGGGGAGCTGTTTTTT
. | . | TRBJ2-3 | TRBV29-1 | CSVEDAASTDTQYF | TGCAGCGTTGAAGATGCAGCTAGCACAGATACGCAGTATTTT
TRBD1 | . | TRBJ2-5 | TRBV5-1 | CASSLGQGGSQETQYF | TGCGCCAGCAGCCTCGGACAGGGGGGAAGTCAAGAGACCCAGTACTTC
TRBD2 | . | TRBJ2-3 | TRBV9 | CASSTSGIDTQYF | TGTGCCAGCAGCACTAGCGGGATAGATACGCAGTATTTT
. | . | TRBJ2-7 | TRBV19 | CASSISQLASYEQYF | TGTGCCAGTAGTATCTCACAGCTAGCCTCCTACGAGCAGTACTTC
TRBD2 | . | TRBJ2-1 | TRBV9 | CASSVGAGGPLGQFF | TGTGCCAGCAGCGTAGGAGCGGGAGGGCCCCTGGGGCAGTTCTTC
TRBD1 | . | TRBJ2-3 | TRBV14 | CASSLQGDTQYF | TGTGCCAGCAGCTTACAGGGGGATACGCAGTATTTT
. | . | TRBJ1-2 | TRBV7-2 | CASSGRQSSYGYTF | TGTGCCAGCAGCGGACGACAGAGTTCCTATGGCTACACCTTC
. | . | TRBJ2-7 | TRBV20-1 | CSAVGSSVEQYF | TGCAGTGCCGTAGGGTCCTCTGTTGAGCAGTACTTC
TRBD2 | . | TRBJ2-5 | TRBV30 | CAWSPSGSAAETQYF | TGTGCCTGGAGTCCCAGCGGGAGCGCGGCGGAGACCCAGTACTTC
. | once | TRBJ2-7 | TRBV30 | CAWGRLPVYEQYF | TGTGCCTGGGGGCGACTGCCGGTCTACGAGCAGTACTTC
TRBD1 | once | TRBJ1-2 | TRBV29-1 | CSVGTGTNYGYTF | TGCAGCGTTGGGACAGGAACTAACTATGGCTACACCTTC
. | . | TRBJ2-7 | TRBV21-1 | CASSPDGIYEQYF | TGTGCCAGCAGCCCGGACGGGATTTACGAGCAGTACTTC
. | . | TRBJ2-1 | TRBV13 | CASSLLIGRGWNEQFF | TGTGCCAGCAGCTTACTGATAGGGAGAGGCTGGAATGAGCAGTTCTTC
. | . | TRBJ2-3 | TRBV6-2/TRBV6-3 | CASSEDRVAQYF | TGTGCCAGCAGCGAGGACCGGGTTGCGCAGTATTTT
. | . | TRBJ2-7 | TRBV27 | CASSLSGSAIEQYF | TGTGCCAGCAGTTTATCGGGAAGTGCAATTGAGCAGTACTTC
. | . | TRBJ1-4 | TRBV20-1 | CSAQGGGEKLFF | TGCAGTGCCCAGGGTGGGGGCGAAAAACTGTTTTTT
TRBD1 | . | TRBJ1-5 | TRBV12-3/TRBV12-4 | CASSRNRDRGGNQPQHF | TGTGCCAGCAGTCGCAACCGGGACAGGGGAGGCAATCAGCCCCAGCATTTT